This T cell receptor beta chain was recorded in a study of shared clonotypes between healthy human individuals. This clone appeared a single time. Naive CD8 cells lacked CD45RO and underwent positive selection for CCR7, leaving out terminally differentiated effector memory CD45RA+ cells. The assay was immunoSEQ multiplex PCR, and TCRdb's table has in-frame clones only and misses some. The sample consists of over 800,000 clones, approximately 92% of them appearing once. The germline V gene encodes CDR1 MDHEN and CDR2 SYDVKM. The CDR3 is 14 amino acids. Trimming removed 2 bases at V and 4 bases at J, with 9 bases between.

The V gene is TRBV28, the J gene TRBJ1-5, with a weak D call TRBD1 (5 bases). The clonotype was recovered from a man between 25 and 39 years old in good health. Sequences were obtained from naive CD8+ T cells sorted from blood. CDR3 coding DNA: TGTGCCAGCAGTTTAACGGCAGGGAATCAGCCCCAGCATTTT. It yields the protein CASSLTAGNQPQHF.